This T cell receptor (beta chain) comes out of a study of blood T cell repertoires in COVID-19. Turning to the study itself: Acute and convalescent COVID-19 samples came from the United States, Italy and Spain.

Authors' processing steps: Reference gene primer amplification yielded estimated nucleated cell counts. TCRdb's table, derived via immunoSEQ multiplex PCR, lists solely in-frame clones and lacks some. That table furnishes V, J and clone size, whereas the DNA furnished D and trimming. This table holds some 150,000 clones, more than 75% found once. V lost 0 bases, J lost 2 bases, and 6 bases stayed unmatched. The germline gives CDR1 SGHNT, CDR2 YENEEA. This CDR3 is built from 17 residues. The TCR originated in a man in his sixties or seventies with acute or convalescent COVID-19. Sequenced: peripheral blood. The gene calls are TRBV11-3 and TRBJ2-2; 7 bases agree with TRBD2. Here the CDR3 reads CASSLDSGGANTGELFF. CDR3 nucleotides: TGTGCCAGCAGCTTAGACTCGGGGGGAGCAAACACCGGGGAGCTGTTTTTT.